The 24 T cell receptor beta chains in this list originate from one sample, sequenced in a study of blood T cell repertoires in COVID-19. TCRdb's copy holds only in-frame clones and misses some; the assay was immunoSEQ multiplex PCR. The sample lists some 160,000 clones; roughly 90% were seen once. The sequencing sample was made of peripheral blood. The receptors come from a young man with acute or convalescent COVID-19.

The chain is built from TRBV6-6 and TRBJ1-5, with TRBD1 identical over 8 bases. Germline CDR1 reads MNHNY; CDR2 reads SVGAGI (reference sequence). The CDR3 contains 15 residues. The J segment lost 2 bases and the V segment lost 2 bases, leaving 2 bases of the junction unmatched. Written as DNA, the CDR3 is TGTGCCAGCAGTTACACACAGGGGGGCAATCAGCCCCAGCATTTT. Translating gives CASSYTQGGNQPQHF.

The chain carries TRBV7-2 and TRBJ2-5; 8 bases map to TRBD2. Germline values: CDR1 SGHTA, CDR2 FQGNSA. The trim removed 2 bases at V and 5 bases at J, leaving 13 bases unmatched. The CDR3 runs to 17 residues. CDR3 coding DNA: TGTGCCAGCAGCTTAACGGTCACTAGCGGTTCCGGGGAGACCCAGTACTTC. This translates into CASSLTVTSGSGETQYF.

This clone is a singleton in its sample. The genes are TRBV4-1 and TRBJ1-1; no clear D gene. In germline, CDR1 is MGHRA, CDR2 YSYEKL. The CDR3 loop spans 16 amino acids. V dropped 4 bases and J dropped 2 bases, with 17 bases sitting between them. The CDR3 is CASSLVARFDNTEAFF. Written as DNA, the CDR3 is TGCGCCAGCAGCCTAGTGGCGAGGTTTGACAACACTGAAGCTTTCTTT.

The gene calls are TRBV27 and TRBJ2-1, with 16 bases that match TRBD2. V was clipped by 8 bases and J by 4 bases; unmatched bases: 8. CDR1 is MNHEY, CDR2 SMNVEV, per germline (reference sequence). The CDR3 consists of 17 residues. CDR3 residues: CASGTSGGASEYNEQFF. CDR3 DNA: TGTGCCAGCGGGACTAGCGGGGGGGCAAGTGAGTACAATGAGCAGTTCTTC.

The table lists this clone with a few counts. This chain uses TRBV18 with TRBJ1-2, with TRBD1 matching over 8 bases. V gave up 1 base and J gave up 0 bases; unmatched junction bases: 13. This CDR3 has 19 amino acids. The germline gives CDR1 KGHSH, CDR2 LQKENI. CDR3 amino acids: CASSPLYAGTGAANYGYTF. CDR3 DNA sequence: TGTGCCAGCTCACCACTGTATGCCGGGACAGGCGCCGCTAACTATGGCTACACCTTC.

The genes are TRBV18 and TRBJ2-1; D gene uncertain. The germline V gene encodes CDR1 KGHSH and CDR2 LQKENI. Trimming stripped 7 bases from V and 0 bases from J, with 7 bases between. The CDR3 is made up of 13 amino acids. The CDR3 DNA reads TGTGCCAGCTTTAGCAGCTCCTACAATGAGCAGTTCTTC. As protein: CASFSSSYNEQFF.

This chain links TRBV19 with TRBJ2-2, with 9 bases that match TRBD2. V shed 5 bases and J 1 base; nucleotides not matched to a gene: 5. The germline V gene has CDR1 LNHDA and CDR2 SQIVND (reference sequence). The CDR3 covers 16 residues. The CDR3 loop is CASSVLAGVNTGELFF. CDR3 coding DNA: TGTGCCAGTAGTGTACTAGCGGGTGTGAACACCGGGGAGCTGTTTTTT. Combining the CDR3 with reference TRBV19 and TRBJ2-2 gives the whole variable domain DGGITQSPKYLFRKEGQNVTLSCEQNLNHDAMYWYRQDPGQGLRLIYYSQIVNDFQKGDIAEGYSVSREKKESFPLTVTSAQKNPTAFYLCASSVLAGVNTGELFFGEGSRLTVL.

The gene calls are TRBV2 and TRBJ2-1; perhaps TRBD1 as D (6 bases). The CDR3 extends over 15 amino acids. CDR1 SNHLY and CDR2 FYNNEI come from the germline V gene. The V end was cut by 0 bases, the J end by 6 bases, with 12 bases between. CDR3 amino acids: CASSEAGQVGNEQFF. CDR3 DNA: TGTGCCAGCAGTGAAGCGGGACAAGTGGGCAATGAGCAGTTCTTC. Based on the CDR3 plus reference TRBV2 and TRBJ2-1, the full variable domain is EPEVTQTPSHQVTQMGQEVILRCVPISNHLYFYWYRQILGQKVEFLVSFYNNEISEKSEIFDDQFSVERPDGSNFTLKIRSTKLEDSAMYFCASSEAGQVGNEQFFGPGTRLTVL.

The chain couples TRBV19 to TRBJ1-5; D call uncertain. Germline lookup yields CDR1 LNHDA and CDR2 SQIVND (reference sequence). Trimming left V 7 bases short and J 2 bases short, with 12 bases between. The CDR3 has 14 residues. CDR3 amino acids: CASITKEGNQPQHF. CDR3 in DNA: TGTGCCAGTATTACTAAGGAGGGCAATCAGCCCCAGCATTTT.

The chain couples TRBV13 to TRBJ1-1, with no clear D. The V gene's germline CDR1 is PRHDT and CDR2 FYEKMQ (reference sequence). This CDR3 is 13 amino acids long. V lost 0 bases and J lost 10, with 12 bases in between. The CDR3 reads CASSLGSGMGAFF. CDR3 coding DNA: TGTGCCAGCAGCTTAGGTAGCGGGATGGGAGCTTTCTTT.

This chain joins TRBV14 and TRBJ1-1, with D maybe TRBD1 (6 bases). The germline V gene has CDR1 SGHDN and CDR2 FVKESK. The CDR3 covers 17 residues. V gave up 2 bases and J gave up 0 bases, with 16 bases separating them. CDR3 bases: TGTGCCAGCAGCCAACCGGGACACCTTTCTCTGAACACTGAAGCTTTCTTT. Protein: CASSQPGHLSLNTEAFF. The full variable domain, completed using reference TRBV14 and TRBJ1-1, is EAGVTQFPSHSVIEKGQTVTLRCDPISGHDNLYWYRRVMGKEIKFLLHFVKESKQDESGMPNNRFLAERTGGTYSTLKVQPAELEDSGVYFCASSQPGHLSLNTEAFFGQGTRLTVV.

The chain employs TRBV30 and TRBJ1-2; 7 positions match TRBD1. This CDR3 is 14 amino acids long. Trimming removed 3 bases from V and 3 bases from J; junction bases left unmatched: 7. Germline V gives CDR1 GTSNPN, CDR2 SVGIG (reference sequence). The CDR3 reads CAWRKGTEYYGYTF. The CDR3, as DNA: TGTGCCTGGAGGAAGGGGACAGAGTACTATGGCTACACCTTC. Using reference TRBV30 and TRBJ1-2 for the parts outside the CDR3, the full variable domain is SQTIHQWPATLVQPVGSPLSLECTVEGTSNPNLYWYRQAAGRGLQLLFYSVGIGQISSEVPQNLSASRPQDRQFILSSKKLLLSDSGFYLCAWRKGTEYYGYTFGSGTRLTVV.

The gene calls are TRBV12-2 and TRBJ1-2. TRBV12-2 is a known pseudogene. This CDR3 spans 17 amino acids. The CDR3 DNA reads TGTGCAAGGAAAACGCGATCGAGGGCTTATACCGACTATGGCTACACCTTC. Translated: CARKTRSRAYTDYGYTF.

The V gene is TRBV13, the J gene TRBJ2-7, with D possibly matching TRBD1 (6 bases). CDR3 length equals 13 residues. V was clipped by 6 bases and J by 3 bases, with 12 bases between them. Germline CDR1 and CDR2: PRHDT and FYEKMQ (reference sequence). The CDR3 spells CASSTGQIYEQYF. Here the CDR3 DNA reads TGTGCCAGCAGTACCGGACAGATCTACGAGCAGTACTTC.

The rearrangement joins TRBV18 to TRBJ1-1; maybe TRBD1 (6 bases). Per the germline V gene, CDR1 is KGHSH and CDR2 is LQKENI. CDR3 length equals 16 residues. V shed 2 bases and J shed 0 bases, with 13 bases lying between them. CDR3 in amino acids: CASSPVAGAVNTEAFF. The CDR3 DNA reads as TGTGCCAGCTCACCAGTGGCGGGGGCGGTGAACACTGAAGCTTTCTTT.

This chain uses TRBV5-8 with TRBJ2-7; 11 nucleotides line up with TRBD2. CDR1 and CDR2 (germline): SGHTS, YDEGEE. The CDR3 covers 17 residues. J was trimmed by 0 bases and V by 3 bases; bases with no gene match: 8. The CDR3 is CASSSGTSGYSSYEQYF. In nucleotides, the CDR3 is TGTGCCAGCAGCTCTGGGACTAGCGGATACAGCTCCTACGAGCAGTACTTC.

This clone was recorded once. The chain's CDR3 is CASSFSGGVTEAFF. Written as DNA, the CDR3 is TGCGCCAGCAGCTTCTCAGGGGGCGTCACTGAAGCTTTCTTT. The chain recombines TRBV5-1 with TRBJ1-1, with 8 bases lining up with TRBD1. This CDR3 has 14 amino acids. J lost 4 bases, V lost 2 bases, and 4 bases had no gene match. Germline V gene data show CDR1 as SGHRS and CDR2 as YFSETQ.

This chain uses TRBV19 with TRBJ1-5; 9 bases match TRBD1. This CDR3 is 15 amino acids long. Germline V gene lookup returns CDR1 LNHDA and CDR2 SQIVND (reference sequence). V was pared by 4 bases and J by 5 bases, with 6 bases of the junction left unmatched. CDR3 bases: TGTGCCAGTAGTAGCGGGACAGGGAAGGATCAGCCCCAGCATTTT. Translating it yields CASSSGTGKDQPQHF.

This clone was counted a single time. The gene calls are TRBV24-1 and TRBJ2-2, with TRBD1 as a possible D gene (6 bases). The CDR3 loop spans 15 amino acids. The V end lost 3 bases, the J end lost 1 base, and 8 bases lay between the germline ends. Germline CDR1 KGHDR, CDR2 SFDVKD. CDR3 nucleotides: TGTGCCACCAGTGATAGGGGGTGGAACACCGGGGAGCTGTTTTTT. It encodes CATSDRGWNTGELFF.

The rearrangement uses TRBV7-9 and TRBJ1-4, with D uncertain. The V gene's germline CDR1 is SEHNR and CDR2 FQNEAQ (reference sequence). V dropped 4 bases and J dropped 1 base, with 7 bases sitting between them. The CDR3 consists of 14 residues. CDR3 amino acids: CASSSRGTNEKLFF. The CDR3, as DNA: TGTGCCAGCAGCTCCCGGGGAACTAATGAAAAACTGTTTTTT.

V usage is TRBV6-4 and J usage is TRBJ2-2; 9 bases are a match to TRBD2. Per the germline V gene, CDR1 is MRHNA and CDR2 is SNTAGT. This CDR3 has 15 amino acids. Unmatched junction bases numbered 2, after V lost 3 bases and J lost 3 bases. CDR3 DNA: TGTGCCAGCAGTGAATTAGCGGGAGACACCGGGGAGCTGTTTTTT. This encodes CASSELAGDTGELFF.

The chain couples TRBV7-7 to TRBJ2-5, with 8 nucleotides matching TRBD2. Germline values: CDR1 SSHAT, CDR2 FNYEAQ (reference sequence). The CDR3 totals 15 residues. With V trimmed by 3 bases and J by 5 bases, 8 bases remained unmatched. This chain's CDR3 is CASSLSGGQLETQYF. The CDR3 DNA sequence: TGTGCCAGCAGCTTGTCGGGGGGGCAGTTGGAGACCCAGTACTTC.

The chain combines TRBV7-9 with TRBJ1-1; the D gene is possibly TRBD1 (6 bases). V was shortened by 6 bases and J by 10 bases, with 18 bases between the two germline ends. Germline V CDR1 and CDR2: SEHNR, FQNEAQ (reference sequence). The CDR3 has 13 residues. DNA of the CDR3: TGTGCCAGCAGTCAAACCCAGGGGAGGGGAGCTTTCTTT. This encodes CASSQTQGRGAFF.

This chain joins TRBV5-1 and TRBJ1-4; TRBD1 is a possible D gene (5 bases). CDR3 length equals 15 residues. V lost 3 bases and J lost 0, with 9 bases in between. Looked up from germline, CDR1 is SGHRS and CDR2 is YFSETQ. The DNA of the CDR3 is TGCGCCAGCAGCTCGGAGGGGACAACTAATGAAAAACTGTTTTTT. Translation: CASSSEGTTNEKLFF.